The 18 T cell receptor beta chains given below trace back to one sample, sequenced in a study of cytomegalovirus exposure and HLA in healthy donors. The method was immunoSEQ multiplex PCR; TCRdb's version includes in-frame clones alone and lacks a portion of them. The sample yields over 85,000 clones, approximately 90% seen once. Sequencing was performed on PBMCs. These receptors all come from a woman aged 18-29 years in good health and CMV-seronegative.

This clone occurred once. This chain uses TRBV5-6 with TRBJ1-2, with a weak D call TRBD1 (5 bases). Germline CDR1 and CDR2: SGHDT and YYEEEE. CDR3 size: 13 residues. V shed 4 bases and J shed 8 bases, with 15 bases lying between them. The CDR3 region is CASSQGGVEGYTF. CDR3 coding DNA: TGTGCCAGCAGCCAGGGCGGGGTTGAGGGCTACACCTTC.

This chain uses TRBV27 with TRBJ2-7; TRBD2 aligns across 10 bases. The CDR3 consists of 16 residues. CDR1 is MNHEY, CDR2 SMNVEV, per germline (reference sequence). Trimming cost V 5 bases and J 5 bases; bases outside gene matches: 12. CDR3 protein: CASSPMGLAKRDEQYF. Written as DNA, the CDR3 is TGTGCCAGCAGTCCCATGGGACTAGCGAAGAGGGACGAGCAGTACTTC.

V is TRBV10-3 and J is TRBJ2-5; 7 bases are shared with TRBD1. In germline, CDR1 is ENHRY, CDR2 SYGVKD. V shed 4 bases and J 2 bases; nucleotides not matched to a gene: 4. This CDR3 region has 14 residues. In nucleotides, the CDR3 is TGTGCCATCAGTGGCGGACAGGTTCAAGAGACCCAGTACTTC. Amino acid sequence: CAISGGQVQETQYF.

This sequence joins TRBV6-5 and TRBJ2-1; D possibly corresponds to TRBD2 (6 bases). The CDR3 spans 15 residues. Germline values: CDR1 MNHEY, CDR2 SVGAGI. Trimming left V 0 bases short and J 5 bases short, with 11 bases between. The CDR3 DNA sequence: TGTGCCAGCAGTTACTCAATAGCGGCCAACAATGAGCAGTTCTTC. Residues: CASSYSIAANNEQFF.

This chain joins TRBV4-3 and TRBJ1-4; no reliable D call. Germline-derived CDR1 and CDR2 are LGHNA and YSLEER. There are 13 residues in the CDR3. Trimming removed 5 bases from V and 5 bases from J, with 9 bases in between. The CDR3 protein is CASSFSTNEKLFF. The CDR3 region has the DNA TGCGCCAGCAGCTTCAGTACCAATGAAAAACTGTTTTTT.

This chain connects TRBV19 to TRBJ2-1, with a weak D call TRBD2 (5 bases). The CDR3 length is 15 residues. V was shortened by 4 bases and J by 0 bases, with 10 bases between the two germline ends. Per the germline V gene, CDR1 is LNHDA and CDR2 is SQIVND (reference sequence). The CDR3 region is CASSRRGSSYNEQFF. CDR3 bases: TGTGCCAGTAGTAGGCGTGGGAGCTCCTACAATGAGCAGTTCTTC.

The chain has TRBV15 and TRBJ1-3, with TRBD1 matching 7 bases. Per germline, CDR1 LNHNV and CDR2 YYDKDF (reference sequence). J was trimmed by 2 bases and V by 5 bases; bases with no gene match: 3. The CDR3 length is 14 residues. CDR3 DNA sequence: TGTGCCACCAGCGGAGGGACAGCTGGAAACACCATATATTTT. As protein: CATSGGTAGNTIYF.

The CDR3 region is CASSPGLAYEQFF. The CDR3 region has the DNA TGCGCCAGCAGCCCGGGACTAGCCTATGAGCAGTTCTTC. The chain recombines TRBV4-3 with TRBJ2-1; TRBD2 agrees at 9 bases. Looked up from germline, CDR1 is LGHNA and CDR2 is YSLEER. The CDR3 sequence is 13 residues long. V was clipped by 4 bases and J by 8 bases; unmatched bases: 3.

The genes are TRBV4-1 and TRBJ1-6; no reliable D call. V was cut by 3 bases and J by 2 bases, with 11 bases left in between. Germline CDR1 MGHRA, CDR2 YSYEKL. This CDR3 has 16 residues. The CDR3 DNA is TGCGCCAGCAGCCAGCAGACATCCGCCTATAATTCACCCCTCCACTTT. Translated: CASSQQTSAYNSPLHF.

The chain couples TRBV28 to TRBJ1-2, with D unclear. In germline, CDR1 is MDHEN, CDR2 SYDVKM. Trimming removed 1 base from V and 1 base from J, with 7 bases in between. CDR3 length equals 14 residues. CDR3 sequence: CASSLLNSNYGYTF. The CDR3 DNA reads TGTGCCAGCAGTTTATTAAACAGTAACTATGGCTACACCTTC.

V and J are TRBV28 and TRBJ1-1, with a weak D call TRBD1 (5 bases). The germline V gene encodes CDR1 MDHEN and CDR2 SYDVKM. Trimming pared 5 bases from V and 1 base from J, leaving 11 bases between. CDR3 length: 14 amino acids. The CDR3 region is CASSTTGSNTEAFF. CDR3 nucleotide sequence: TGTGCCAGCAGTACAACAGGTTCGAACACTGAAGCTTTCTTT.

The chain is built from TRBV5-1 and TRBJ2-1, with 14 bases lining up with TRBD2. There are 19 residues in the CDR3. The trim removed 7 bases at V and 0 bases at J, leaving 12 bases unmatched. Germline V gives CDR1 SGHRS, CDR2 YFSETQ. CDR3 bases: TGCGCCAGCCAGCAAGGGACTAGCGGGGGACTTACCTCCTACAATGAGCAGTTCTTC. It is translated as CASQQGTSGGLTSYNEQFF.

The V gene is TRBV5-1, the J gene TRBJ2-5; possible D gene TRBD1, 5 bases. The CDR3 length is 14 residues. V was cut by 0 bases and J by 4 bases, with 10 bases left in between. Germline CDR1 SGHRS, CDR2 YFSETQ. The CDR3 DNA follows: TGCGCCAGCAGCTTGGAAGGGGCCGGAGAGACCCAGTACTTC. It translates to CASSLEGAGETQYF.

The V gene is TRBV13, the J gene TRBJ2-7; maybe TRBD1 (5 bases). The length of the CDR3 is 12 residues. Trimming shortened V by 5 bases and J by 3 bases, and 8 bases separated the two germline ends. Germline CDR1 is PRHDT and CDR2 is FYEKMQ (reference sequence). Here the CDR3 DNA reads TGTGCCAGCAGCCATGACAGCTACGAGCAGTACTTC. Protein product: CASSHDSYEQYF.

The CDR3 DNA follows: TGTGCCAGCACATCGCAGGGGGAGGGCTACACCTTC. It encodes CASTSQGEGYTF. The chain is built from TRBV5-4 and TRBJ1-2; TRBD1 matches 7 bases. CDR1 is SGHNT, CDR2 YYREEE, per germline (reference sequence). This CDR3 is built from 12 residues. The V and J ends lost 6 bases and 8 bases, in that order; junction bases with no gene match: 7.

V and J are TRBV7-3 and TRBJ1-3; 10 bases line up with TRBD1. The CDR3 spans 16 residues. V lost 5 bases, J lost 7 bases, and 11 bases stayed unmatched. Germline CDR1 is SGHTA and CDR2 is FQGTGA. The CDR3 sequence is CASSHEGQGKWNTIYF. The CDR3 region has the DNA TGTGCCAGCAGCCACGAGGGACAGGGGAAGTGGAACACCATATATTTT.

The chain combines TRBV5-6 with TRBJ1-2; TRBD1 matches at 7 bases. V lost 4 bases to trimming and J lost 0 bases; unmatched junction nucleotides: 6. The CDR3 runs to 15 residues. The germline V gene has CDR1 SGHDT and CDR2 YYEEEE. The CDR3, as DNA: TGTGCCAGCAGCCACGGACAGGTAGCTAACTATGGCTACACCTTC. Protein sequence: CASSHGQVANYGYTF.

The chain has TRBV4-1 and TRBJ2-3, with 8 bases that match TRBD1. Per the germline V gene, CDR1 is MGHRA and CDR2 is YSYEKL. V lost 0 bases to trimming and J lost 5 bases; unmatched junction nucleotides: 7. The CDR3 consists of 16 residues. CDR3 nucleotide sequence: TGCGCCAGCAGCCAAGATGGGGAACAGGGGGGAGATACGCAGTATTTT. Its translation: CASSQDGEQGGDTQYF.